The 3 T cell receptor beta chains reported below all come from one sample, sequenced in a study of blood T cell repertoires in COVID-19. Some clones are missing from TCRdb's copy, which holds only in-frame ones; the method was immunoSEQ multiplex PCR. The data show some 35,000 clones, under 90% seen once. The specimen was peripheral blood. The receptors were gathered from a man in his fifties or sixties with acute or convalescent COVID-19.

The rearrangement links TRBV12-3 or TRBV12-4 to TRBJ2-7, with 7 bases fitting TRBD2. The CDR3 is 13 amino acids. V was pared by 6 bases and J by 6 bases, with 8 bases of the junction left unmatched. Here the CDR3 reads CASSRNTGGEQYF. CDR3 nucleotide sequence: TGTGCCAGCAGCCGCAATACGGGAGGCGAGCAGTACTTC.

The V and J genes are TRBV9 and TRBJ1-4; D is ambiguous. V was shortened by 0 bases and J by 2 bases, with 8 bases between the two germline ends. This CDR3 has 15 amino acids. CDR1 and CDR2 from the germline V gene are SGDLS and YYNGEE. The DNA for the CDR3 is TGTGCCAGCAGCGTAGGCGGGTTTACTAATGAAAAACTGTTTTTT. Its protein is CASSVGGFTNEKLFF.

V gene TRBV24-1 combines with J gene TRBJ2-1; 8 bases are a match to TRBD1. CDR3 length: 15 amino acids. Trimming removed 3 bases from V and 8 bases from J; junction bases left unmatched: 8. Germline V gives CDR1 KGHDR, CDR2 SFDVKD. The CDR3 nucleotides are TGTGCCACCAGTGATCCGGGACAGGAGGTTGATGAGCAGTTCTTC. Translated, it gives CATSDPGQEVDEQFF.